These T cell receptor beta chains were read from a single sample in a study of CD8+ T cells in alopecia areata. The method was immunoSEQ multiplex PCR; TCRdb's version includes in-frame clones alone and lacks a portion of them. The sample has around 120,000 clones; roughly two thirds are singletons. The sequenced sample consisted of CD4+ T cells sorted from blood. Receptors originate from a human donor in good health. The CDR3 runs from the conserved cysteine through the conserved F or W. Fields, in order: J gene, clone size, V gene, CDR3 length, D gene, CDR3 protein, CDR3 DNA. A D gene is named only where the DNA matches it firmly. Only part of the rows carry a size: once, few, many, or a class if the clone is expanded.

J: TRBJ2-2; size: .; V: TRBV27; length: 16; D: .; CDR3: CASSSRPTLNTGELFF; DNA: TGTGCCAGCAGTTCACGGCCGACGTTGAACACCGGGGAGCTGTTTTTT
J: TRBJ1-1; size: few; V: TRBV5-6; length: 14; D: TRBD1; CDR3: CASSLGTGHTEAFF; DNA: TGTGCCAGCAGCTTGGGGACAGGTCACACTGAAGCTTTCTTT
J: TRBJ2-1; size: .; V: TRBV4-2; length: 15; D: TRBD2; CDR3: CASSLAGDYRAEQFF; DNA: TGTGCCAGCAGCTTGGCCGGGGACTATAGAGCTGAGCAGTTCTTC
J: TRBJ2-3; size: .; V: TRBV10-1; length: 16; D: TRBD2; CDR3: CASSYGTSGAADTQYF; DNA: TGCGCCAGCAGTTACGGGACTAGCGGGGCGGCAGATACGCAGTATTTT
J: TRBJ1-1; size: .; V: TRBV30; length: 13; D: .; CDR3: CAWRQGGNTEAFF; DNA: TGTGCCTGGAGACAGGGCGGGAACACTGAAGCTTTCTTT
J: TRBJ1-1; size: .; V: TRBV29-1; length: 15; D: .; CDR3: CSVGMQGSVNTEAFF; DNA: TGCAGCGTGGGGATGCAGGGGTCGGTGAACACTGAAGCTTTCTTT
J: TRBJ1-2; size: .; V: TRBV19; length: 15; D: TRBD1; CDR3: CASRQTGTGLYGYTF; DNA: TGTGCCAGTAGACAGACCGGGACAGGGCTCTATGGCTACACCTTC
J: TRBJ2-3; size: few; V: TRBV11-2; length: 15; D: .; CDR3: CASSLDRGVVDTQYF; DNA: TGTGCCAGCAGCTTAGATCGAGGCGTTGTGGATACGCAGTATTTT
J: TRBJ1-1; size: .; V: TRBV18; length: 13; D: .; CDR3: CASSPGENTEAFF; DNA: TGTGCCAGCTCACCTGGTGAGAACACTGAAGCTTTCTTT
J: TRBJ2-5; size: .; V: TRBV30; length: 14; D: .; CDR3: CAWSRLTRGETQYF; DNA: TGTGCCTGGAGCCGACTCACTAGGGGGGAGACCCAGTACTTC
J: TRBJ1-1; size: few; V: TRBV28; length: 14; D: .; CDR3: CASRSGGAGTEAFF; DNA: TGTGCCAGTAGATCCGGGGGCGCCGGCACTGAAGCTTTCTTT
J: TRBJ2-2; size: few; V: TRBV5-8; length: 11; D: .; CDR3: CASRGGGELFF; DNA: TGTGCCAGCAGAGGCGGCGGGGAGCTGTTTTTT
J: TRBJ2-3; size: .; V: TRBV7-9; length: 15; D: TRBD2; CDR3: CASSPERGESDTQYF; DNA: TGTGCCAGCAGCCCCGAGCGGGGGGAATCAGATACGCAGTATTTT
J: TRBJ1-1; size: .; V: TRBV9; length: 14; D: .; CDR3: CASHIVCSNTEAFF; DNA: TGTGCCAGCCATATCGTCTGTTCGAACACTGAAGCTTTCTTT
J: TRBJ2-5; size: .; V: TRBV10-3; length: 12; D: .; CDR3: CAISEQGETQYF; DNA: TGTGCCATCAGTGAGCAGGGGGAGACCCAGTACTTC
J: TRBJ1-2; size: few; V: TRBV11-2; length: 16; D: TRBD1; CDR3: CASSLPGQGINYGYTF; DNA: TGTGCCAGCAGCTTACCAGGACAGGGGATAAACTATGGCTACACCTTC
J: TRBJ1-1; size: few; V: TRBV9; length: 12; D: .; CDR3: CASSVVGGGAFF; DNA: TGTGCCAGCAGCGTAGTTGGGGGCGGCGCTTTCTTT
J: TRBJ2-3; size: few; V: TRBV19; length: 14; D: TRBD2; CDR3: CASSIATGTSEEYF; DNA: TGTGCCAGTAGTATAGCCACCGGGACTAGCGAGGAGTATTTT
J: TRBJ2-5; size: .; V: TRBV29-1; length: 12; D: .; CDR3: CSVATWEVTQYF; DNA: TGCAGCGTCGCCACGTGGGAAGTGACCCAGTACTTC
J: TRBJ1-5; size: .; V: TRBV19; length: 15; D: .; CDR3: CASSPEGLSNQPQHF; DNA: TGTGCCAGTAGCCCTGAGGGACTTAGCAATCAGCCCCAGCATTTT
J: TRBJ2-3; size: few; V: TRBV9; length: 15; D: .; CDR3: CASSVPAAGPDTQYF; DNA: TGTGCCAGCAGCGTTCCCGCGGCAGGGCCAGATACGCAGTATTTT
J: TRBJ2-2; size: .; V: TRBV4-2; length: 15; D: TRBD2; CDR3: CASSQSGENTGELFF; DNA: TGTGCCAGCAGCCAAAGCGGGGAGAACACCGGGGAGCTGTTTTTT
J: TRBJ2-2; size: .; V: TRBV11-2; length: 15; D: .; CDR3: CASSPRVGNTGELFF; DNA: TGTGCCAGCAGCCCAAGGGTAGGAAACACCGGGGAGCTGTTTTTT
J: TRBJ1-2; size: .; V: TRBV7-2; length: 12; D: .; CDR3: CASGPFGGGYTF; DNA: TGTGCCAGCGGACCTTTTGGGGGAGGCTACACCTTC
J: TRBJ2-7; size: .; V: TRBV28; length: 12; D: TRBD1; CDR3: CASRRTGYEQYF; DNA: TGTGCCAGCAGGCGGACAGGCTACGAGCAGTACTTC
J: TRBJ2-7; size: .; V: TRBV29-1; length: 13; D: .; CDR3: CSVGGGTGYEQYF; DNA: TGCAGCGTTGGAGGGGGGACTGGGTACGAGCAGTACTTC
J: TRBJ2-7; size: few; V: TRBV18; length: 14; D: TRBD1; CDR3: CASSPSGQGTKQYF; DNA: TGTGCCAGCTCACCCTCGGGACAGGGAACCAAGCAGTACTTC
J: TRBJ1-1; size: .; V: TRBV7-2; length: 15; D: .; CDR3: CASSLAPAANTEAFF; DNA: TGTGCCAGCAGCTTAGCGCCCGCAGCGAACACTGAAGCTTTCTTT
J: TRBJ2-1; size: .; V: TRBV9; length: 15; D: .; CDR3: CASSAQGDGYNEQFF; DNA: TGTGCCAGCAGCGCCCAGGGAGACGGTTACAATGAGCAGTTCTTC
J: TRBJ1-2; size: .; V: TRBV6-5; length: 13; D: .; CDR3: CASSPQGWYGYTF; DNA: TGTGCCAGCAGCCCCCAGGGGTGGTATGGCTACACCTTC
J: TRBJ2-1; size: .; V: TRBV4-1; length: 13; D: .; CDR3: CASSQSRRREQFF; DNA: TGTGCCAGCAGCCAGTCTAGGCGGCGGGAGCAGTTCTTC
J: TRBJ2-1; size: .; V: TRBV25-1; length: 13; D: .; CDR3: CASIFRGVSEQFF; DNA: TGTGCCAGCATCTTTCGAGGGGTTAGTGAGCAGTTCTTC
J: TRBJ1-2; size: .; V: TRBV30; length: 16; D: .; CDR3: CAWSVPKTGTRGGYTF; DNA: TGTGCCTGGAGTGTACCCAAAACAGGGACTCGGGGTGGCTACACCTTC
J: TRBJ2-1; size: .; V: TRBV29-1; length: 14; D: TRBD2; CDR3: CSVGAGMMYNEQFF; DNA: TGCAGCGTTGGAGCGGGGATGATGTACAATGAGCAGTTCTTC
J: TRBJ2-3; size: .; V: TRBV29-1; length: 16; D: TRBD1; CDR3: CSVDGGQGIETDTQYF; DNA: TGCAGCGTTGATGGGGGACAGGGTATAGAAACAGATACGCAGTATTTT
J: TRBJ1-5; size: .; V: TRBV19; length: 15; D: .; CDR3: CASTPVGNSNQPQHF; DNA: TGTGCCAGTACCCCGGTAGGAAATAGCAATCAGCCCCAGCATTTT
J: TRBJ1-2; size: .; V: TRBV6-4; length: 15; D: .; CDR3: CASSEFDGPRRGYTF; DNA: TGTGCCAGCAGTGAGTTCGACGGACCTCGACGGGGCTACACCTTC
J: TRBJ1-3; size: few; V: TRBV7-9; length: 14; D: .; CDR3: CASSRRVSGNTIYF; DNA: TGTGCCAGCAGCAGGAGAGTCTCTGGAAACACCATATATTTT
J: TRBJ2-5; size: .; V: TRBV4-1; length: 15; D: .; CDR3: CASSQDQGSQETQYF; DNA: TGCGCCAGCAGCCAAGATCAGGGTAGCCAAGAGACCCAGTACTTC
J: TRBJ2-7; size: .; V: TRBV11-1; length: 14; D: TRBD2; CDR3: CASMRTSGGAEQYF; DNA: TGTGCCAGCATGAGGACTAGCGGGGGAGCCGAGCAGTACTTC
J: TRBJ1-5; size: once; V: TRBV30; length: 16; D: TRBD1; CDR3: CAWSKAAGTGKQPQHF; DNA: TGTGCCTGGAGTAAAGCTGCAGGGACAGGGAAACAGCCCCAGCATTTT
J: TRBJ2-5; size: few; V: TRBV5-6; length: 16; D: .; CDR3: CASSLGTTNRQETQYF; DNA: TGTGCCAGCAGCTTGGGGACGACAAACCGGCAAGAGACCCAGTACTTC
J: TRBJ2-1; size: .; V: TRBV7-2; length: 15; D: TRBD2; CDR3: CASSSAGTNFNEQFF; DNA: TGTGCCAGCAGCTCGGCCGGGACTAACTTCAATGAGCAGTTCTTC
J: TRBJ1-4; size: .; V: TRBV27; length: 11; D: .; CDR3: CASRGVEKLFF; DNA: TGTGCCAGCAGGGGGGTTGAAAAACTGTTTTTT
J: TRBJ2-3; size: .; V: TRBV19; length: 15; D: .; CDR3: CASSIREIPVLRQYF; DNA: TGTGCCAGTAGTATAAGGGAGATTCCCGTGCTACGGCAGTATTTT
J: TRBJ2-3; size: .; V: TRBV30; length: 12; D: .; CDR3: CAWSDRTDTQYF; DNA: TGTGCCTGGAGTGACAGGACAGATACGCAGTATTTT
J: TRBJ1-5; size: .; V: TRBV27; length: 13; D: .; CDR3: CASSPLGNQPQHF; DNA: TGTGCCAGCAGTCCCCTCGGCAATCAGCCCCAGCATTTT
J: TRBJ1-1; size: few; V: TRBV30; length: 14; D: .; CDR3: CAWGSHRQLGRAFF; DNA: TGTGCCTGGGGCTCTCACAGGCAGCTAGGGCGAGCTTTCTTT
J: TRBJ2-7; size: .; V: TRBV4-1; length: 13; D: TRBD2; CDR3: CASSQAAGWKQYF; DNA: TGCGCCAGCAGCCAAGCAGCGGGGTGGAAGCAGTACTTC
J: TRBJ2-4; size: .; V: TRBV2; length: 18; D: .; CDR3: CASRGHPLGILAKNIQYF; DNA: TGTGCCAGCAGGGGACACCCGCTTGGAATACTAGCCAAAAACATTCAGTACTTC
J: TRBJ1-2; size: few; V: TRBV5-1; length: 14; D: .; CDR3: CASSLATSIDGYTF; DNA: TGCGCCAGCAGCTTGGCCACCAGTATCGATGGCTACACCTTC